The source of this TCR beta chain is a study of graft-versus-host responses after intestinal transplantation. Remarks on this clone: As yet, its antigen is unknown.

Trimming pared 4 bases from V and 7 bases from J, leaving 13 bases between. The CDR3 has 14 residues. Germline V lookup: CDR1 SNHLY, CDR2 FYNNEI. Here immunoSEQ multiplex PCR was the method, and the copy in TCRdb shows in-frame clones only, minus some. The profile shows around 130,000 clones, 90% to 95% of them singletons. The source is a human donor who received an intestinal transplant. The chain combines TRBV2 with TRBJ1-4; D uncertain. Source: unstimulated CD4+ T cells sorted from spleen or lymph node cells, taken before intestinal transplant. DNA of the CDR3: TGTGCCAGCAGTGTGGCCGAGGGAGGTGAAAAACTGTTTTTT. As protein: CASSVAEGGEKLFF.